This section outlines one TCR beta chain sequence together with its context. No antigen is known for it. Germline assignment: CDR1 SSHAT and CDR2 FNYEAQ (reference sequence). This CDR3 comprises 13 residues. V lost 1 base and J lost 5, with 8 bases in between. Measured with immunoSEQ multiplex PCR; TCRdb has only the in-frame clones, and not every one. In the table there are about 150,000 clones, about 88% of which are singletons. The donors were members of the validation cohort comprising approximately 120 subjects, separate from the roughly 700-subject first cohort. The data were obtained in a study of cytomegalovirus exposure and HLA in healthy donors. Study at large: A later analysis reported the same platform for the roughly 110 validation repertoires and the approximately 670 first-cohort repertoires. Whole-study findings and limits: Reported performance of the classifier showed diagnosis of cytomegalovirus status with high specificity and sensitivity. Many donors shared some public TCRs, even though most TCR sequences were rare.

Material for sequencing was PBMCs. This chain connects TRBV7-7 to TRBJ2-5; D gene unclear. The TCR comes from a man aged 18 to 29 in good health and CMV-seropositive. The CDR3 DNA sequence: TGTGCCAGCAGCTTAGGACCGCGGGAGACCCAGTACTTC. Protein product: CASSLGPRETQYF.